The clone carrying this TCR beta chain appeared once. Its antigen is unidentified. The sample comes from a study of CD8+ T cells in alopecia areata. On the study more broadly: By percentage of affected scalp area, the severity of treated patients was scored.

Per the germline V gene, CDR1 is SNHLY and CDR2 is FYNNEI. There are 14 residues in the CDR3. The V end lost 8 bases, the J end lost 9 bases, and 20 bases lay between the germline ends. Indicated treatment: oral pan-JAK inhibitor, 5-10 mg twice daily. TCR sequencing used cDNA made by reverse transcription of extracted RNA. TCRdb's table, derived via immunoSEQ multiplex PCR, lists solely in-frame clones and lacks some. The data hold 200,000 to 250,000 clones, with over 60% observed a single time. Whole-study results and caveats: Persistence of many expanded lesional clones was seen in scalp and blood during tofacitinib. Normal skin's resident alphabeta T cells are also sequenced in scalp samples. Lesional scalp displayed greater clonality than normal scalp, most notably in alopecia totalis/universalis.

The chain employs TRBV2 and TRBJ2-1; D may be TRBD2 (6 bases). Sample: CD4+ T cells sorted from blood, taken around week 44, from a patient treated with tofacitinib. This clonotype was obtained from a human donor with alopecia areata. The CDR3 reads CASVPPGLRGEQFF. The CDR3, as DNA: TGTGCCAGCGTCCCGCCGGGACTGAGGGGTGAGCAGTTCTTC.